One sample yielded the 21 T cell receptor beta chains listed below, sequenced in a study of cytomegalovirus exposure and HLA in healthy donors. PCR employed 60 Vbeta and 13 Jbeta primers. Libraries were prepared by immunoSEQ multiplex PCR; TCRdb keeps only in-frame clonotypes and omits some of them. The sample lists around 35,000 clones, 74% occurring once. Sequencing used PBMCs. These receptors all stem from a man aged 25 to 45 in good health and CMV-seronegative.

V usage is TRBV28 and J usage is TRBJ2-1; TRBD2 might be the D (6 bases). This CDR3 region has 14 residues. CDR1 and CDR2 (germline): MDHEN, SYDVKM. Trimming stripped 5 bases from V and 9 bases from J, with 17 bases between. Written as DNA, the CDR3 is TGTGCCAGCAGTCGAAACCAACTAGCTGGTGAGCAGTTCTTC. Translated, it gives CASSRNQLAGEQFF.

The chain couples TRBV29-1 to TRBJ2-1; TRBD2 matches at 7 bases. The germline CDR1 and CDR2 sequences are SQVTM and ANQGSEA. This CDR3 has 12 amino acids. With 4 bases clipped from V and 4 bases from J, the junction kept 1 base outside the gene matches. CDR3 loop: CSVGGGYNEQFF. The CDR3 DNA sequence: TGCAGCGTTGGGGGAGGGTACAATGAGCAGTTCTTC.

In DNA, the CDR3 is TGTGCCAGCAGCCCTCGGGACAGGCAAGAGACCCAGTACTTC. Amino acids: CASSPRDRQETQYF. The chain combines TRBV11-2 with TRBJ2-5; 8 positions agree with TRBD1. Germline V gives CDR1 SGHAT, CDR2 FQNNGV. J lost 2 bases, V lost 5 bases, and 4 bases had no gene match. This CDR3 is 14 amino acids long.

This chain connects TRBV29-1 to TRBJ1-2, with unresolved D. The CDR3 is 11 residues long. The germline V gene has CDR1 SQVTM and CDR2 ANQGSEA. The ends were cut back, 0 bases at V and 8 bases at J, with 7 bases in the middle. The CDR3 is CSVEEPNGYTF. The CDR3 region has the DNA TGCAGCGTTGAAGAACCTAACGGCTACACCTTC.

This clone was observed a few times. The sample has other DNA sequences that encode this CDR3 too. This chain joins TRBV19 and TRBJ1-1; TRBD1 aligns across 7 bases. The ends lost 5 bases at V and 5 bases at J; junction bases unmatched: 5. CDR1 and CDR2 from the germline V gene are LNHDA and SQIVND (reference sequence). This CDR3 contains 13 residues. The CDR3 nucleotides read TGTGCCAGTAGTCCGGGACAGAGAACTGAAGCTTTCTTT. It specifies CASSPGQRTEAFF.

The chain recombines TRBV9 with TRBJ1-2; D may be TRBD1 (6 bases). This CDR3 is 14 amino acids long. Looked up from germline, CDR1 is SGDLS and CDR2 is YYNGEE. Trimming left V 3 bases short and J 1 base short, with 10 bases between. The CDR3, as DNA: TGTGCCAGCAGCGCCCGGACAGTTAACTATGGCTACACCTTC. Residues: CASSARTVNYGYTF.

The chain links TRBV7-6 to TRBJ1-2; possible D gene TRBD1, 5 bases. V was trimmed by 1 base and J by 4 bases, leaving 16 bases between them. This CDR3 is 16 amino acids long. Germline V lookup: CDR1 SGHVS, CDR2 FNYEAQ. CDR3 nucleotide sequence: TGTGCCAGCAGCTTAGGAGGCGCAGGGCTCCTCTATGGCTACACCTTC. Translated: CASSLGGAGLLYGYTF.

This clone has just a few counts. CDR3 DNA: TGTGCCAGCAGTTACTCTAGGAGGACCAATGAGCAGTTCTTC. Residues: CASSYSRRTNEQFF. V gene TRBV6-5 combines with J gene TRBJ2-1; possibly TRBD2 for D (5 bases). CDR1 is MNHEY, CDR2 SVGAGI, per germline. Trimming shortened V by 0 bases and J by 6 bases, and 9 bases separated the two germline ends. The CDR3 spans 14 residues.

This clone turned up a few times. The gene calls are TRBV5-6 and TRBJ2-5, with D possibly matching TRBD1 (6 bases). There are 14 residues in the CDR3. V was pared by 2 bases and J by 2 bases, with 10 bases between. Germline values: CDR1 SGHDT, CDR2 YYEEEE. The chain's CDR3 is CASSFGTTQETQYF. The CDR3 coding sequence is TGTGCCAGCAGCTTCGGGACAACACAAGAGACCCAGTACTTC.

The genes are TRBV4-1 and TRBJ2-5; D is unresolved. The CDR3 spans 13 residues. V lost 2 bases and J lost 5, with 9 bases in between. Looked up from germline, CDR1 is MGHRA and CDR2 is YSYEKL. CDR3 loop: CASSQWQSETQYF. DNA for the CDR3: TGCGCCAGCAGCCAATGGCAGTCGGAGACCCAGTACTTC.

In its sample, this clone was seen a few times. The chain links TRBV10-2 to TRBJ1-4, with TRBD1 identical over 8 bases. J lost 8 bases, V lost 7 bases, and 12 bases had no gene match. Germline V gene lookup returns CDR1 WSHSY and CDR2 SAAADI. CDR3 length equals 15 residues. CDR3 sequence: CASTPGPGGSEKLFF. The CDR3 bases are TGCGCCAGCACCCCCGGGCCAGGGGGCAGCGAAAAACTGTTTTTT.

V gene TRBV10-2 combines with J gene TRBJ2-6, with D unclear. CDR1 is WSHSY, CDR2 SAAADI, per germline. V lost 5 bases to trimming and J lost 4 bases, with 6 bases between them. The CDR3 has 13 residues. CDR3 protein: CASSPRGANVLTF. CDR3 bases: TGCGCCAGCAGTCCGCGAGGGGCCAACGTCCTGACTTTC.

This chain links TRBV2 with TRBJ1-2; 7 nucleotides agree with TRBD1. Germline V gives CDR1 SNHLY, CDR2 FYNNEI. This CDR3 has 13 residues. With 8 bases clipped from V and 5 bases from J, the junction kept 8 bases outside the gene matches. The CDR3 DNA is TGTGCCAGCTATCGGACAGGAAAGTATGGCTACACCTTC. Encoded protein: CASYRTGKYGYTF. The full variable domain, in which reference TRBV2 and TRBJ1-2 provide the parts outside the CDR3, is EPEVTQTPSHQVTQMGQEVILRCVPISNHLYFYWYRQILGQKVEFLVSFYNNEISEKSEIFDDQFSVERPDGSNFTLKIRSTKLEDSAMYFCASYRTGKYGYTFGSGTRLTVV.

This chain joins TRBV4-1 and TRBJ1-1; D perhaps matches TRBD1 (5 bases). CDR1 MGHRA and CDR2 YSYEKL come from the germline V gene. The CDR3 spans 14 residues. V was cut by 3 bases and J by 0 bases, with 8 bases left in between. The CDR3 DNA follows: TGCGCCAGCAGCCAGAGACAGATGAACACTGAAGCTTTCTTT. Protein product: CASSQRQMNTEAFF.

The V and J genes are TRBV19 and TRBJ2-3, with D tentatively TRBD1 (5 bases). Trimming took off 3 bases at V and 1 base at J, with 11 bases between the two ends. Germline assignment: CDR1 LNHDA and CDR2 SQIVND (reference sequence). This CDR3 has 15 residues. DNA of the CDR3: TGTGCCAGTAGTATTGGCAGGGTGGGCACAGATACGCAGTATTTT. It translates to CASSIGRVGTDTQYF.

The chain couples TRBV11-1 to TRBJ2-6, with 7 bases lining up with TRBD1. Germline V gives CDR1 SGHAT, CDR2 FQDESV (reference sequence). The trim removed 5 bases at V and 2 bases at J, leaving 3 bases unmatched. CDR3 length: 15 residues. The CDR3: CASSETGAGANVLTF. The CDR3 DNA reads TGTGCCAGCAGCGAAACAGGGGCTGGGGCCAACGTCCTGACTTTC. The full variable domain, rest sourced from reference TRBV11-1 and TRBJ2-6, is EAEVAQSPRYKITEKSQAVAFWCDPISGHATLYWYRQILGQGPELLVQFQDESVVDDSQLPKDRFSAERLKGVDSTLKIQPAELGDSAMYLCASSETGAGANVLTFGAGSRLTVL.

The chain couples TRBV30 to TRBJ1-5, with TRBD1 identical over 9 bases. CDR1 is GTSNPN and CDR2 is SVGIG in the germline V gene (reference sequence). The trim removed 5 bases at V and 4 bases at J, leaving 3 bases unmatched. CDR3 length: 13 residues. CDR3: CAWGGQGNQPQHF. For the CDR3, the DNA is TGTGCCTGGGGAGGACAGGGGAATCAGCCCCAGCATTTT.

The rearrangement uses TRBV7-2 and TRBJ2-7, with TRBD1 as a possible D gene (5 bases). The CDR3 has 15 residues. V was shortened by 3 bases and J by 0 bases, with 12 bases between the two germline ends. Germline CDR1 reads SGHTA; CDR2 reads FQGNSA. CDR3 region: CASSFPQGTSYEQYF. The CDR3 DNA sequence: TGTGCCAGCAGCTTCCCTCAGGGTACCTCCTACGAGCAGTACTTC.

CDR3 sequence: CASSKSAGGPNTGELFF. The CDR3 DNA reads TGTGCCAGCAGCAAAAGCGCAGGGGGACCGAACACCGGGGAGCTGTTTTTT. V usage is TRBV7-6 and J usage is TRBJ2-2; 7 bases are shared with TRBD1. The CDR3 contains 17 residues. Germline CDR1 is SGHVS and CDR2 is FNYEAQ. J gave up 0 bases and V 5 bases, and 9 bases lay outside the gene matches. The full variable domain, completed using reference TRBV7-6 and TRBJ2-2, is GAGVSQSPRYKVTKRGQDVALRCDPISGHVSLYWYRQALGQGPEFLTYFNYEAQQDKSGLPNDRFSAERPEGSISTLTIQRTEQRDSAMYRCASSKSAGGPNTGELFFGEGSRLTVL.

This chain connects TRBV27 to TRBJ2-5, with a possible D match to TRBD1 (6 bases). The CDR3 is 18 residues long. The V gene lost 0 bases and the J gene lost 2 bases, with 19 bases spanning the gap. Germline CDR1 MNHEY, CDR2 SMNVEV (reference sequence). Here the CDR3 reads CASSLSGAGSSRQETQYF. The CDR3 DNA reads as TGTGCCAGCAGTTTATCGGGGGCCGGGTCTAGCCGGCAAGAGACCCAGTACTTC.

The chain carries TRBV14 and TRBJ2-1; 9 bases are shared with TRBD1. V lost 3 bases, J lost 5 bases, and 5 bases stayed unmatched. The CDR3 loop spans 15 amino acids. The germline gives CDR1 SGHDN, CDR2 FVKESK. In DNA, the CDR3 is TGTGCCAGCAGCCAGACAGGGGGTTTAAACAATGAGCAGTTCTTC. Protein product: CASSQTGGLNNEQFF. The full variable domain, its missing parts supplied by reference TRBV14 and TRBJ2-1, is EAGVTQFPSHSVIEKGQTVTLRCDPISGHDNLYWYRRVMGKEIKFLLHFVKESKQDESGMPNNRFLAERTGGTYSTLKVQPAELEDSGVYFCASSQTGGLNNEQFFGPGTRLTVL.